A selection of T cell receptor beta chains follows, all from one sample in a study of OX40 agonist ivuxolimab in advanced cancers. Sequenced by immunoSEQ multiplex PCR; TCRdb stores in-frame clones only, minus some. The table has some 18,000 clones, over 70% seen once. The sample consisted of CD4+ or CD8+ T cells sorted from blood, taken in a trial of the OX40 agonist ivuxolimab. The origin of the receptors is an adult with an advanced solid tumor such as melanoma, head and neck, liver or kidney cancer. The CDR3 runs from the conserved cysteine through the conserved F or W. Fields, in order: clone size, D gene, J gene, V gene, CDR3 protein, CDR3 DNA. D genes are given only for firm matches. Clone size is given for some rows only: seen once, a few or many times, or a class if the clone is expanded.

>-|TRBD1|TRBJ1-1|TRBV11-2
CASSSTGQQNTEAFF
TGTGCCAGCAGCTCGACGGGACAGCAGAACACTGAAGCTTTCTTT
>-|-|TRBJ2-7|TRBV4-1
CASSQTVSYEQYF
TGCGCCAGCAGCCAGACGGTGTCCTACGAGCAGTACTTC
>medium-sized|TRBD2|TRBJ2-2|TRBV10-1
CASSESAGDTGELFF
TGCGCCAGCAGTGAATCGGCGGGGGACACCGGGGAGCTGTTTTTT
>-|-|TRBJ2-7|TRBV19
CASSIGPSYEQYF
TGTGCCAGTAGTATTGGACCTAGCTACGAGCAGTACTTC
>-|TRBD1|TRBJ2-5|TRBV11-2
CASSGGGTGGQETQYF
TGTGCCAGCAGCGGCGGAGGGACAGGGGGTCAAGAGACCCAGTACTTC
>-|-|TRBJ2-1|TRBV28
CASSLVNEQFF
TGTGCCAGCAGTCTCGTGAATGAGCAGTTCTTC
>-|-|TRBJ2-7|TRBV27
CASSDSHFGSYEQYF
TGTGCCAGCAGTGACAGCCATTTCGGCTCCTACGAGCAGTACTTC
>-|TRBD1|TRBJ2-5|TRBV4-1
CASSQRQGQETQYF
TGCGCCAGCAGCCAGCGACAGGGGCAAGAGACCCAGTACTTC
>once|-|TRBJ2-5|TRBV12-5
CASAGGEETQYF
TGTGCTAGTGCAGGGGGGGAAGAGACCCAGTACTTC
>-|-|TRBJ1-2|TRBV5-4
CASSQDLSGDIYGYTF
TGCGCCAGCAGCCAAGATCTCTCAGGGGATATCTATGGCTACACCTTC
>few|-|TRBJ2-1|TRBV28
CASSLEGGTLNNEQFF
TGTGCCAGCAGTTTAGAGGGGGGGACTCTTAACAATGAGCAGTTCTTC
>-|-|TRBJ1-1|TRBV7-2
CASSLVGVNMNTEAFF
TGTGCCAGCAGCTTAGTGGGCGTCAATATGAACACTGAAGCTTTCTTT
>-|TRBD1|TRBJ2-7|TRBV28
CASSLPGQPYEQYF
TGTGCCAGCAGTTTACCGGGACAGCCCTACGAGCAGTACTTC
>-|-|TRBJ1-2|TRBV2
CASIVRQDYGYTF
TGTGCCAGCATTGTGAGACAGGATTATGGCTACACCTTC
>-|TRBD1|TRBJ2-7|TRBV7-2
CASSFRGEQYF
TGTGCCAGCAGCTTCAGGGGGGAGCAGTACTTC
>once|TRBD2|TRBJ2-7|TRBV7-2
CASSPGLAGYEQYF
TGTGCCAGCAGCCCGGGACTAGCGGGATACGAGCAGTACTTC
>-|-|TRBJ1-5|TRBV6-1
CASGDSGNQPQHF
TGTGCCAGCGGAGACAGCGGCAATCAGCCCCAGCATTTT
>few|TRBD1|TRBJ2-7|TRBV27
CASATGAPSYEQYF
TGTGCCAGCGCGACAGGGGCGCCGTCCTACGAGCAGTACTTC
>-|TRBD2|TRBJ2-7|TRBV4-1
CASSQETSGRIHF
TGCGCCAGCAGCCAAGAGACTAGCGGGAGGATACACTTC
>-|-|TRBJ1-1|TRBV5-8
CASSPGGNTEAFF
TGTGCCAGCAGCCCTGGGGGGAACACTGAAGCTTTCTTT
>-|-|TRBJ2-1|TRBV15
CATSSSGAEQFF
TGTGCCACCAGCAGCTCGGGTGCTGAGCAGTTCTTC
>-|-|TRBJ2-1|TRBV10-3
CAISESERTYNEQFF
TGTGCCATCAGTGAGTCGGAGCGGACCTACAATGAGCAGTTCTTC
>-|-|TRBJ2-7|TRBV29-1
CSVEGIRGDEQYF
TGCAGCGTTGAAGGAATAAGGGGCGACGAGCAGTACTTC
>-|TRBD1|TRBJ1-2|TRBV6-5
CASSGPGQGVYGYTF
TGTGCCAGCAGTGGGCCGGGACAGGGGGTTTATGGCTACACCTTC